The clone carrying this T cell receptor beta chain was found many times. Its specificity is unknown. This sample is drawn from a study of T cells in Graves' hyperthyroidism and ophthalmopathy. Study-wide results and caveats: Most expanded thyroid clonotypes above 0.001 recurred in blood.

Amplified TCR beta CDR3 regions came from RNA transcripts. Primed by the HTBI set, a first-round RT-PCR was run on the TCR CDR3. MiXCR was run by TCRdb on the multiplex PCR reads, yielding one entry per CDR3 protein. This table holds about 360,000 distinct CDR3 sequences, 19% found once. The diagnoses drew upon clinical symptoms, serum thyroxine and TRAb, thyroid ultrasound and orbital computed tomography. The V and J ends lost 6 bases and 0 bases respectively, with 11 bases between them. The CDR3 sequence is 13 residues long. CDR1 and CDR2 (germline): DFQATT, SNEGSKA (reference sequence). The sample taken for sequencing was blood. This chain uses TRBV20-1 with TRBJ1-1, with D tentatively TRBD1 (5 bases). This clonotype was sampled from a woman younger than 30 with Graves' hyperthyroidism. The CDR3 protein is CSANRNLNTEAFF. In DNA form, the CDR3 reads TGCAGTGCAAACAGGAATTTGAACACTGAAGCTTTCTTT.